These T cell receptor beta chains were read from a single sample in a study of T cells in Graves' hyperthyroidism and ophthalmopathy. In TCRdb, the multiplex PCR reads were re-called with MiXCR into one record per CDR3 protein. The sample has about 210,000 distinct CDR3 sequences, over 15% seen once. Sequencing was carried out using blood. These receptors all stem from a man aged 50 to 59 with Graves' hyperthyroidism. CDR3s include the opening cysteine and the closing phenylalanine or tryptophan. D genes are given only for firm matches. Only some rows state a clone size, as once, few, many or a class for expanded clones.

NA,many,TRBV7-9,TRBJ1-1,CASSAWTRGTEAFF,TGTGCCAGCAGCGCCTGGACTCGGGGCACTGAAGCTTTCTTT
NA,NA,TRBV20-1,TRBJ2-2,CSAQGRGTGELFF,TGCAGTGCCCAGGGACGGGGGACCGGGGAGCTGTTTTTT
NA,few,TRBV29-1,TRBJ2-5,CSVEGNPGETQYF,TGCAGCGTTGAGGGCAACCCGGGAGAGACCCAGTACTTC
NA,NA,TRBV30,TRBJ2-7,CAWSRGEERYEQYF,TGTGCCTGGAGTAGGGGGGAAGAGAGATACGAGCAGTACTTC
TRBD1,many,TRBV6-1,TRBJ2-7,CASSEAHGQGDYEQYF,TGTGCCAGCAGTGAAGCGCACGGACAGGGGGACTACGAGCAGTACTTC
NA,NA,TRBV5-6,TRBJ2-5,CASSGLRRGETQYF,TGTGCCAGCAGCGGGCTTAGGAGGGGAGAGACCCAGTACTTC
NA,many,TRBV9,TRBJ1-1,CASSFLDQNTEAFF,TGTGCCAGCAGCTTTCTGGACCAGAACACTGAAGCTTTCTTT
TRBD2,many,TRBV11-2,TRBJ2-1,CASSLSAGAYNEQFF,TGTGCCAGCAGCTTATCCGCGGGAGCGTACAATGAGCAGTTCTTC
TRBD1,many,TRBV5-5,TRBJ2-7,CASSLRDRDHEQYF,TGTGCCAGCAGCTTGCGGGACAGGGACCACGAGCAGTACTTC
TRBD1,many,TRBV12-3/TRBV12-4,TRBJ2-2,CASSFTGAANTGELFF,TGTGCCAGCAGTTTTACAGGGGCGGCGAACACCGGGGAGCTGTTTTTT
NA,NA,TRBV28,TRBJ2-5,CASSRYRTGETQYF,TGTGCCAGCAGTAGATACCGTACCGGGGAGACCCAGTACTTC
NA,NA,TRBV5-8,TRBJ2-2,CASSLEGYTGELFF,TGTGCCAGCAGCTTGGAAGGATACACCGGGGAGCTGTTTTTT
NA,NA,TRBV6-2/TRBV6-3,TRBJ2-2,CASREGGTHTGELFF,TGTGCCAGCAGAGAGGGGGGCACCCACACCGGGGAGCTGTTTTTT
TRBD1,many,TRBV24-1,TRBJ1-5,CATSDRQGLRQPQHF,TGTGCCACCAGTGACCGACAGGGGCTAAGACAGCCCCAGCATTTT
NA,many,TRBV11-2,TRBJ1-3,CASGGGNTIYF,TGTGCCAGCGGTGGGGGAAACACCATATATTTT
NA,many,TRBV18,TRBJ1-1,CASSPQRSNTEAFF,TGTGCCAGCTCACCTCAAAGGTCGAACACTGAAGCTTTCTTT
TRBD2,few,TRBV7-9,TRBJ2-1,CASSPMGLAGLRQFF,TGTGCCAGCAGTCCGATGGGACTAGCGGGATTGCGGCAGTTCTTC
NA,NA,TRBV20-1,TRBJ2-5,CSARVTGETQYF,TGCAGTGCTAGAGTAACGGGAGAGACCCAGTACTTC
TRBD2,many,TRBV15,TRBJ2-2,CATSGLAGEVGELFF,TGTGCCACCAGCGGGCTAGCGGGGGAGGTCGGGGAGCTGTTTTTT
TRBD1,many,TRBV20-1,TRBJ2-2,CSASRTGNTGELFF,TGCAGTGCTAGTAGGACAGGGAACACCGGGGAGCTGTTTTTT
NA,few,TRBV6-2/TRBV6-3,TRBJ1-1,CASSYSSAEAFF,TGTGCCAGCAGTTACTCCTCGGCTGAAGCTTTCTTT
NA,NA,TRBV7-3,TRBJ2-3,CASSLGAWADTQYF,TGTGCCAGCAGCTTGGGTGCCTGGGCAGATACGCAGTATTTT
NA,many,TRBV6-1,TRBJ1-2,CASSSQGGADGYTF,TGTGCCAGCAGTTCCCAAGGGGGGGCAGATGGCTACACCTTC